Listed here are 31 T cell receptor beta chains from one sample, sequenced in a study of blood T cell repertoires in COVID-19. This table comes from immunoSEQ multiplex PCR, and its TCRdb copy is limited to in-frame clones, with some not included. This table has 160,000 or so clones, approximately 80% appearing once. Specimen: peripheral blood. The receptors originated from a human donor in a cohort sampled during active COVID-19.

This sequence joins TRBV7-9 and TRBJ2-3, with 7 bases that match TRBD1. The germline V gene encodes CDR1 SEHNR and CDR2 FQNEAQ (reference sequence). The CDR3 length is 13 residues. V shed 7 bases and J 4 bases; nucleotides not matched to a gene: 5. In DNA, the CDR3 is TGTGCCAGCACCGAGGGGGCTTCAGATACGCAGTATTTT. Translation: CASTEGASDTQYF.

V usage is TRBV18 and J usage is TRBJ2-3; 13 bases align to TRBD2. Germline CDR1 KGHSH, CDR2 LQKENI. The length of the CDR3 is 15 residues. V trimming: 3 bases; J trimming: 6 bases; junction bases outside the gene matches: 3. The CDR3 nucleotides are TGTGCCAGCTCACCTGGACTAGCGGGAGTCGATACGCAGTATTTT. This sequence encodes CASSPGLAGVDTQYF.

This chain joins TRBV7-8 and TRBJ2-6, with a possible D match to TRBD1 (6 bases). The V gene lost 0 bases and the J gene lost 12 bases, with 18 bases spanning the gap. The CDR3 runs to 16 residues. Germline CDR1 and CDR2: SGHVS and FQNEAQ. This chain's CDR3 is CASSLAGQGPTSVLTF. CDR3 DNA: TGTGCCAGCAGCTTAGCTGGGCAGGGGCCGACGTCCGTCCTGACTTTC.

This chain uses TRBV19 with TRBJ1-1; a weak D match, TRBD1 (5 bases). Germline assignment: CDR1 LNHDA and CDR2 SQIVND (reference sequence). This CDR3 region has 13 residues. V was shortened by 5 bases and J by 0 bases, with 7 bases between the two germline ends. The CDR3 DNA follows: TGTGCCAGTAGTGAACAGGTGAACACTGAAGCTTTCTTT. Its translation: CASSEQVNTEAFF.

The chain employs TRBV6-1 and TRBJ2-7; maybe TRBD2 (6 bases). The CDR3 extends over 15 amino acids. V lost 3 bases, J lost 6 bases, and 18 bases lay in between. Per germline, CDR1 MNHNS and CDR2 SASEGT. The CDR3 loop reads CASSETRGSDGEQYF. DNA for the CDR3: TGTGCCAGCAGTGAGACTAGAGGGTCGGATGGCGAGCAGTACTTC.

This chain links TRBV27 with TRBJ2-7; TRBD2 might be the D (7 bases). Germline V gene data show CDR1 as MNHEY and CDR2 as SMNVEV (reference sequence). This CDR3 has 13 residues. V was shortened by 5 bases and J by 7 bases, with 15 bases between the two germline ends. CDR3 amino acids: CASSTRGGREQYF. As DNA, the CDR3 is TGTGCCAGCAGTACAAGGGGGGGTCGGGAGCAGTACTTC.

The V gene is TRBV5-1, the J gene TRBJ2-1, with 7 positions matching TRBD1. The CDR3 is made up of 14 amino acids. Germline V gene sequence: CDR1 SGHRS, CDR2 YFSETQ. With 7 bases clipped from V and 5 bases from J, the junction kept 9 bases outside the gene matches. This CDR3 is CASGPGTEHNEQFF. Here the CDR3 DNA reads TGCGCCAGCGGACCCGGGACAGAGCACAATGAGCAGTTCTTC.

V is TRBV6-5 and J is TRBJ1-2; TRBD1 matches 11 bases. The CDR3 runs to 16 residues. V shed 2 bases, J shed 8 bases, and the junction held 10 bases outside the gene matches. Per germline, CDR1 MNHEY and CDR2 SVGAGI. As DNA, the CDR3 is TGTGCCAGCAGTTACCCAGATGGACAGGGGGCGCGAGGCTACACCTTC. Its translation: CASSYPDGQGARGYTF.

This clone was found many times. The rearrangement joins TRBV28 to TRBJ1-1, with TRBD1 identical over 9 bases. The ends lost 7 bases at V and 1 base at J; junction bases unmatched: 7. Germline CDR1 reads MDHEN; CDR2 reads SYDVKM. The length of the CDR3 is 15 residues. CDR3 sequence reads: CASNLQGARNTEAFF. For the CDR3, the DNA is TGTGCCAGCAACTTACAGGGGGCTCGGAACACTGAAGCTTTCTTT.

The chain joins TRBV30 to TRBJ2-1, with TRBD2 identical over 12 bases. Germline CDR1 is GTSNPN and CDR2 is SVGIG (reference sequence). V shed 0 bases and J 6 bases; nucleotides not matched to a gene: 24. The CDR3 is 22 residues long. As DNA, the CDR3 is TGTGCCTGGAGTGTCTTGGTTTGGACTAGCGGGACTCCAGACTTACTCAGCAATGAGCAGTTCTTC. Its protein is CAWSVLVWTSGTPDLLSNEQFF.

The chain combines TRBV4-3 with TRBJ1-4, with TRBD1 matching 9 bases. The CDR3 contains 16 residues. V gave up 0 bases and J gave up 5 bases; unmatched junction bases: 4. Germline V gene lookup returns CDR1 LGHNA and CDR2 YSLEER. The CDR3 coding sequence is TGCGCCAGCAGCCAAGACCGCGGGACAGGGAATGAAAAACTGTTTTTT. Translation: CASSQDRGTGNEKLFF.

The chain couples TRBV28 to TRBJ1-1, with 7 bases matching TRBD1. CDR1 and CDR2 from the germline V gene are MDHEN and SYDVKM. The CDR3 has 16 amino acids. V lost 8 bases, J lost 0 bases, and 12 bases stayed unmatched. The CDR3: CASPPGQVGVNTEAFF. The CDR3 coding sequence is TGTGCCAGCCCCCCCGGACAGGTTGGGGTGAACACTGAAGCTTTCTTT. Drawing the rest from reference TRBV28 and TRBJ1-1, the complete variable domain is DVKVTQSSRYLVKRTGEKVFLECVQDMDHENMFWYRQDPGLGLRLIYFSYDVKMKEKGDIPEGYSVSREKKERFSLILESASTNQTSMYLCASPPGQVGVNTEAFFGQGTRLTVV.

This sequence joins TRBV28 and TRBJ1-5; weak D call: TRBD1 (5 bases). The ends were cut back, 7 bases at V and 4 bases at J, with 20 bases in the middle. The CDR3 consists of 16 residues. CDR1 and CDR2 (germline): MDHEN, SYDVKM. The CDR3, as DNA: TGTGCCAGCACCCAAATAGGGGCAGTTTTAAATCAGCCCCAGCATTTT. It specifies CASTQIGAVLNQPQHF.

This chain uses TRBV7-8 with TRBJ2-1; D uncertain. Germline CDR1 reads SGHVS; CDR2 reads FQNEAQ. The CDR3 is made up of 16 amino acids. V was pared by 4 bases and J by 0 bases, with 13 bases between. CDR3 DNA sequence: TGTGCCAGCAGCTCGAGCCGACTTAGCTCCTACAATGAGCAGTTCTTC. Its translation is CASSSSRLSSYNEQFF.

CDR3 residues: CASSKGQWGGNEQFF. The CDR3 nucleotides are TGTGCCAGCAGTAAGGGACAGTGGGGTGGCAATGAGCAGTTCTTC. The chain uses TRBV5-8 and TRBJ2-1, with TRBD1 identical over 7 bases. Germline trimming cut 5 bases from V and 6 bases from J; bases unmatched to any gene: 11. The germline V gene encodes CDR1 SGHTS and CDR2 YDEGEE. The CDR3 has 15 amino acids. Together with reference TRBV5-8 and TRBJ2-1, the CDR3 gives the full variable domain: EAGVTQSPTHLIKTRGQQATLRCSPISGHTSVYWYQQALGLGLQFLLWYDEGEERNRGNFPPRFSGRQFPNYSSELNVNALELEDSALYLCASSKGQWGGNEQFFGPGTRLTVL.

This clone was seen only once. The rearrangement uses TRBV6-4 and TRBJ1-2; D remains unclear. This CDR3 comprises 13 residues. Trimming left V 6 bases short and J 7 bases short, with 15 bases between. The germline V gene encodes CDR1 MRHNA and CDR2 SNTAGT. In DNA form, the CDR3 reads TGTGCCAGCAGCCCCCGCGGCGAGGGTGGCTACACCTTC. Protein: CASSPRGEGGYTF.

The chain is built from TRBV19 and TRBJ2-7, with 7 bases matching TRBD1. This CDR3 region has 16 residues. CDR1 is LNHDA, CDR2 SQIVND, per germline (reference sequence). V was pared by 7 bases and J by 4 bases, with 16 bases of the junction left unmatched. The DNA of the CDR3 is TGTGCCAGTAAGGACGGTGACAGGGCTCTTTGGTACGAGCAGTACTTC. Its translation is CASKDGDRALWYEQYF.

The chain carries TRBV9 and TRBJ2-1, with D possibly matching TRBD1 (6 bases). The V gene lost 3 bases and the J gene lost 6 bases, with 16 bases spanning the gap. Germline V gene data show CDR1 as SGDLS and CDR2 as YYNGEE. The CDR3 has 15 residues. The CDR3 sequence: CASSARDIRSNEQFF. CDR3 bases: TGTGCCAGCAGCGCTCGGGACATTCGGTCCAATGAGCAGTTCTTC.

The rearrangement uses TRBV9 and TRBJ2-5; D may be TRBD2 (6 bases). V lost 0 bases to trimming and J lost 5 bases, with 17 bases between them. Germline V gene sequence: CDR1 SGDLS, CDR2 YYNGEE. This CDR3 contains 16 residues. DNA of the CDR3: TGTGCCAGCAGCGTAGACGTGGGAGGACCCGCCGAGACCCAGTACTTC. Its protein is CASSVDVGGPAETQYF. Together with reference TRBV9 and TRBJ2-5, the CDR3 gives the full variable domain: DSGVTQTPKHLITATGQRVTLRCSPRSGDLSVYWYQQSLDQGLQFLIQYYNGEERAKGNILERFSAQQFPDLHSELNLSSLELGDSALYFCASSVDVGGPAETQYFGPGTRLLVL.

The V call is TRBV5-1, the J call TRBJ2-7; D perhaps matches TRBD2 (6 bases). The length of the CDR3 is 17 residues. Germline values: CDR1 SGHRS, CDR2 YFSETQ. Trimming left V 0 bases short and J 2 bases short, with 18 bases between. The CDR3 DNA follows: TGCGCCAGCAGCTTGGGAATGGGGCAGGGCGGGACCTACGAGCAGTACTTC. Translating gives CASSLGMGQGGTYEQYF.

This sequence joins TRBV3-1 (or the pseudogene TRBV3-2) and TRBJ1-2; D is undetermined. Trimming cost V 3 bases and J 8 bases, with 10 bases left between them. Germline V lookup: CDR1 LGHDT, CDR2 YNNKEL (reference sequence). The CDR3 length is 12 residues. For the CDR3, the DNA is TGTGCCAGCAGCCAGGAGTTCGCGGGCTACACCTTC. Translation gives CASSQEFAGYTF.

This CDR3 reads CSVDRGNTQYF. The CDR3 region has the DNA TGCAGCGTTGACCGGGGAAATACGCAGTATTTT. The chain is built from TRBV29-1 and TRBJ2-3; TRBD2 is a possible D gene (5 bases). Trimming removed 3 bases from V and 7 bases from J, with 8 bases in between. Germline-derived CDR1 and CDR2 are SQVTM and ANQGSEA. This CDR3 spans 11 amino acids.

This chain joins TRBV4-1 and TRBJ1-5; unclear D gene. The ends were cut back, 1 base at V and 0 bases at J, with 7 bases in the middle. The CDR3 is 15 residues long. Looked up from germline, CDR1 is MGHRA and CDR2 is YSYEKL. The chain's CDR3 is CASSQAEFSNQPQHF. As DNA, the CDR3 is TGCGCCAGCAGCCAAGCAGAATTTAGCAATCAGCCCCAGCATTTT.

This sequence joins TRBV6-5 and TRBJ2-1; D might be TRBD1 (7 bases). The V and J ends lost 8 bases and 3 bases respectively, with 14 bases between them. Germline lookup yields CDR1 MNHEY and CDR2 SVGAGI. The CDR3 has 14 residues. The CDR3 protein is CASGGQGGYNEQFF. CDR3 nucleotide sequence: TGTGCCAGCGGGGGGCAGGGGGGCTACAATGAGCAGTTCTTC.

This clone was counted once. The chain links TRBV28 to TRBJ1-1; perhaps TRBD1 as D (5 bases). Trimming left V 1 base short and J 1 base short, with 10 bases between. CDR1 is MDHEN, CDR2 SYDVKM, per germline. The length of the CDR3 is 15 residues. CDR3 region: CASSLLQDPNTEAFF. The DNA for the CDR3 is TGTGCCAGCAGTTTATTACAGGACCCGAACACTGAAGCTTTCTTT.

The V call is TRBV9, the J call TRBJ2-3, with a possible D match to TRBD1 (8 bases). Trimming shortened V by 3 bases and J by 1 base, and 15 bases separated the two germline ends. Germline CDR1 SGDLS, CDR2 YYNGEE. CDR3 length equals 16 residues. The CDR3 DNA follows: TGTGCCAGCAGCGCCGACAGGGGAGGGCGCACAGATACGCAGTATTTT. This sequence encodes CASSADRGGRTDTQYF.

The gene calls are TRBV6-6 and TRBJ1-4, with D unresolved. The CDR3 has 16 residues. Germline-derived CDR1 and CDR2 are MNHNY and SVGAGI (reference sequence). V lost 5 bases and J 0 bases, leaving 13 bases between the germline ends. The CDR3 DNA follows: TGTGCCAGCAGTCGAACGACACCTGCAACTAATGAAAAACTGTTTTTT. It codes for CASSRTTPATNEKLFF.

CDR3 amino acids: CASSVFDRVTTGELFF. The CDR3 region has the DNA TGTGCCAGCAGCGTATTTGACAGGGTCACCACCGGGGAGCTGTTTTTT. The J gene is TRBJ2-2, the V gene TRBV9; 7 bases line up with TRBD1. Germline V CDR1 and CDR2: SGDLS, YYNGEE. The ends lost 1 base at V and 4 bases at J; junction bases unmatched: 7. This CDR3 has 16 amino acids.

The chain links TRBV7-9 to TRBJ1-1; 9 nucleotides agree with TRBD1. This CDR3 spans 18 amino acids. V was pared by 5 bases and J by 2 bases, with 15 bases of the junction left unmatched. The germline gives CDR1 SEHNR, CDR2 FQNEAQ (reference sequence). CDR3: CASSPTTPRDRDNTEAFF. For the CDR3, the DNA is TGTGCCAGCAGCCCAACAACCCCCCGGGACAGGGATAACACTGAAGCTTTCTTT.

CDR3 residues: CASSPTGTGDYGYTF. The CDR3 DNA follows: TGTGCCAGCAGCCCGACCGGGACAGGGGACTATGGCTACACCTTC. The gene calls are TRBV6-5 and TRBJ1-2, with 10 bases that match TRBD1. From germline, CDR1 is MNHEY and CDR2 SVGAGI. The CDR3 is 15 amino acids. V lost 6 bases to trimming and J lost 3 bases; unmatched junction nucleotides: 7.

The chain combines TRBV29-1 with TRBJ1-4; 7 bases fit TRBD1. The CDR3 spans 13 residues. V lost 7 bases to trimming and J lost 8 bases; unmatched junction nucleotides: 10. CDR1 and CDR2 from the germline V gene are SQVTM and ANQGSEA. CDR3 sequence: CSAETGSREKLFF. The DNA for the CDR3 is TGCAGCGCTGAGACAGGGTCGCGGGAAAAACTGTTTTTT.